This T cell receptor (beta chain) was captured in a study of OX40 agonist ivuxolimab in advanced cancers. About the investigation overall: The costimulatory receptor OX40 (CD134) was targeted by ivuxolimab, a fully human IgG2 agonistic monoclonal antibody. Partial responses occurred in three dose-escalation patients, of whom one had hepatocellular carcinoma and two had cutaneous melanoma. Of the roughly 52 dose-escalation patients, hepatocellular carcinoma was present in about 20, melanoma in approximately 15, renal cell carcinoma in 9 and head and neck cancer in 9. The dose-escalation cohort was 80% to 90% male with a mean age of roughly 60 years, ranging from 23 to 79. Peripheral TCRbeta sequencing aimed to test whether ivuxolimab altered TCR sequence diversity and caused clonal T-cell expansion. The paper covers the monotherapy dose-escalation part of the phase I ivuxolimab trial, which included N = 52 patients. Intravenous ivuxolimab was administered to patients every 2 weeks at six dose levels: 0.01, 0.1, 0.3, 1.5, 3 and 10 mg/kg. Patients were allowed to have had prior anti-PD-1, anti-PD-L1 or anti-CTLA-4 therapy, and approximately 37% of the dose-escalation patients had been treated with checkpoint inhibitors. Beyond this particular receptor, the publication reports: After ivuxolimab, more expanded clones were found on average in CD8+ T cells than in CD4+ T cells. Which antigens the clonally expanded peripheral T cells were specific for was not determined. In the 0.1-3.0 mg/kg groups, partial responders were among the patients with the lowest normalized peripheral clonal expansion, particularly in CD8+ T cells. Low levels of normalized T-cell clonal expansion were also seen in some patients who did not respond. At doses from 0.1 to 3.0 mg/kg, clonal expansion was seen in both CD4+ and CD8+ blood T cells between baseline and week 6.

Genomic DNA was extracted from sorted cells for sequencing of the TCRbeta CDR3 region. The immunoSEQ Assay was used to sequence the TCRbeta CDR3 regions. TCRdb carries this immuneACCESS record with in-frame sequences only. Its versions omit some clonotypes, under half of them owing to an unresolved V gene in the studies checked, with the rest unexplained. The sample table shows over 50,000 clones, and approximately 89% are seen once. The ten largest clones capture 15% to 20% of the sample. Patients with autoimmune disease history or receiving systemic immunosuppression were excluded from the trial. In every dose cohort, peripheral blood was drawn for TCR sequencing at baseline, cycle 4 day 1, and cycle 7 day 1. The samples were taken from a phase I, first-in-human, multicenter, open-label dose-escalation trial of ivuxolimab. The trial enrolled adults with locally advanced or metastatic head and neck squamous cell, hepatocellular, melanoma or renal cell carcinoma. Before TCR sequencing, CD4+ and CD8+ T cells were separately sorted from peripheral blood.

The CDR3 runs 18 residues from the cysteine to the phenylalanine. Only the CDR3 portion is preserved as DNA: 54 bases, with reading frame beginning at the first base. As to this clone: It has no known antigen specificity. Qualities for individual bases were not recorded, and no much larger clone is one base off.

This sample comprised CD4+ or CD8+ T cells sorted from blood, obtained in a trial of the OX40 agonist ivuxolimab. This TCR was sampled from an adult with an advanced solid tumor such as melanoma, head and neck, liver or kidney cancer. The chain uses TRBV21-1 and TRBJ2-4; the table's D gene call, TRBD2, was not cross checked with the DNA. TRBV21-1 is recorded as a pseudogene. The CDR3 corresponds to CASRSILAGGPGSNIQYF. At the DNA level, the sequence is TGTGCCAGCAGATCAATACTAGCGGGAGGGCCGGGCTCAAACATTCAGTACTTC.